These T cell receptor beta chains were read from a single sample in a study of T cells in Graves' hyperthyroidism and ophthalmopathy. TCRdb passed the multiplex PCR reads through MiXCR, listing each CDR3 protein once. The table records hundreds of thousands of distinct CDR3 sequences, around 21% of them present only once. Specimen: blood. All receptors come from a man in his thirties or forties with Graves' ophthalmopathy. The CDR3 runs from the conserved cysteine through the conserved F or W. A D gene is named only where the DNA matches it firmly. Expanded clones are given a class, and other clones once, few, many or no size at all.

cdr3_aa cdr3_nt clone_size j_call v_call d_call
CASSETTGGAETQYF TGTGCCAGCAGCGAAACCACAGGGGGCGCGGAGACCCAGTACTTC few TRBJ2-5 TRBV7-6 TRBD1
CASSDTGPGLNQPQHF TGTGCCAGCTCAGACACAGGGCCCGGTCTTAATCAGCCCCAGCATTTT few TRBJ1-5 TRBV18 .
CASSKVVNQPQHF TGTGCCAGCAGTAAGGTGGTCAATCAGCCCCAGCATTTT many TRBJ1-5 TRBV6-1 .
CSARDERVRYEQYF TGCAGTGCTAGAGATGAAAGGGTGCGCTACGAGCAGTACTTC many TRBJ2-7 TRBV20-1 .
CASSQSVAGVEQYF TGTGCCAGCAGCCAATCGGTAGCCGGAGTGGAGCAGTACTTC many TRBJ2-7 TRBV16 .
CASSLERAYNEQFF TGCGCCAGCAGCTTAGAGAGGGCCTACAATGAGCAGTTCTTC many TRBJ2-1 TRBV5-1 .
CASSRTDNEQYF TGTGCCAGCAGCAGGACAGACAACGAGCAGTACTTC many TRBJ2-7 TRBV3-1 .
CASSLDDYGYTF TGTGCCAGCAGCTTAGACGACTATGGCTACACCTTC . TRBJ1-2 TRBV7-6 .
CASSPRDSPFEQFF TGTGCCAGCAGTCCCAGGGACTCCCCCTTTGAGCAGTTCTTC few TRBJ2-1 TRBV6-1 .
CASSYTGGPNYGYTF TGTGCCAGCAGTTACACCGGAGGGCCTAACTATGGCTACACCTTC . TRBJ1-2 TRBV6-1 .
CASSFRGTNTEAFF TGTGCCAGCAGTTTTCGAGGGACTAACACTGAAGCTTTCTTT . TRBJ1-1 TRBV28 .
CASSQDAWAGVSYEQYF TGCGCCAGCAGCCAAGATGCGTGGGCGGGAGTTTCCTACGAGCAGTACTTC . TRBJ2-7 TRBV4-1 TRBD2
CASSLVQNNEQFF TGCGCCAGCAGCTTGGTACAGAACAATGAGCAGTTCTTC many TRBJ2-1 TRBV5-1 .
CASSPGTGGTDTQYF TGTGCCAGCAGTCCCGGGACAGGGGGCACAGATACGCAGTATTTT many TRBJ2-3 TRBV28 TRBD1
CASHDPMPGTGDDPNQPQHF TGTGCCAGCCACGATCCAATGCCCGGGACAGGGGATGACCCCAATCAGCCCCAGCATTTT few TRBJ1-5 TRBV28 TRBD1
CASSSAGGRNEQYF TGTGCCAGCAGTTCGGCGGGAGGGCGAAACGAGCAGTACTTC many TRBJ2-7 TRBV27 TRBD2
CATVLNTEAFF TGTGCCACCGTTCTGAACACTGAAGCTTTCTTT . TRBJ1-1 TRBV19 .
CASSLDMGRGSYEQYF TGTGCCAGCAGCTTAGATATGGGACGCGGCTCCTACGAGCAGTACTTC many TRBJ2-7 TRBV7-8 .
CASSLMGGFGETQYF TGCGCCAGCAGCCTGATGGGGGGTTTTGGAGAGACCCAGTACTTC . TRBJ2-5 TRBV5-1 .
CASSLGQGVSEAFF TGTGCCAGCAGTTTGGGACAGGGGGTCTCTGAAGCTTTCTTT few TRBJ1-1 TRBV6-5 TRBD1
CASSPKGAGTEAFF TGTGCCAGCAGCCCCAAGGGGGCTGGGACCGAAGCTTTCTTT few TRBJ1-1 TRBV7-9 TRBD1
CASRDDSNTGELFF TGCGCCAGCAGGGACGACTCGAACACCGGGGAGCTGTTTTTT few TRBJ2-2 TRBV10-2 .
CASSDDRRGPYYEQYF TGTGCCAGCAGTGATGACCGTCGCGGCCCTTACTACGAGCAGTACTTC . TRBJ2-7 TRBV25-1 .
CASKPGQGRETQYF TGTGCCTCTAAACCGGGACAGGGGAGGGAGACCCAGTACTTC few TRBJ2-5 TRBV10-3 TRBD1
CASSLTGGPADTQYF TGCGCCAGCAGCTTGACGGGAGGGCCCGCAGATACGCAGTATTTT few TRBJ2-3 TRBV5-1 TRBD2
CASSEGGQGEIEAFF TGTGCCAGCAGTGAAGGGGGACAGGGGGAGATTGAAGCTTTCTTT few TRBJ1-1 TRBV6-1 TRBD1
CASNKEVGITGELFF TGTGCCAGCAATAAGGAGGTGGGGATCACCGGGGAGCTGTTTTTT many TRBJ2-2 TRBV6-1 .
CASSLEVGGRDTEAFF TGTGCCAGCAGCTTAGAAGTTGGGGGCAGAGACACTGAAGCTTTCTTT many TRBJ1-1 TRBV7-9 .
CASSLGQGEDTQYF TGTGCCAGCAGCTTGGGGCAGGGAGAGGATACGCAGTATTTT many TRBJ2-3 TRBV11-2 .
CASSPSGRAVGEQYF TGCGCCAGCAGCCCAAGCGGGAGGGCCGTCGGAGAGCAGTACTTC few TRBJ2-7 TRBV4-3 TRBD2
CASSFTGGDSPLHF TGTGCCAGCAGCTTCACTGGGGGGGATTCACCCCTCCACTTT . TRBJ1-6 TRBV5-4 .
CASSFVGAGQGRNEQFF TGTGCCAGCAGCTTTGTGGGGGCGGGACAGGGCCGGAATGAGCAGTTCTTC . TRBJ2-1 TRBV11-2 TRBD1
CASSNPAEGSNQPQHF TGTGCCAGCAGCAACCCCGCGGAGGGAAGCAATCAGCCCCAGCATTTT . TRBJ1-5 TRBV28 .
CASTLAGGGYEQYF TGTGCCAGCACCCTAGCGGGAGGAGGGTACGAGCAGTACTTC . TRBJ2-7 TRBV6-1 TRBD2
CSARLAGIDEQFF TGCAGTGCTAGACTAGCGGGGATCGATGAGCAGTTCTTC . TRBJ2-1 TRBV20-1 TRBD2
CAISERKTDQPQHF TGTGCCATCAGTGAGCGAAAGACAGATCAGCCCCAGCATTTT . TRBJ1-5 TRBV10-3 .
CAIRRGQTGELFF TGTGCCATCAGGAGGGGACAGACCGGGGAGCTGTTTTTT . TRBJ2-2 TRBV10-3 TRBD1
CASSSATNGRTETQYF TGTGCCAGCAGTTCGGCCACTAACGGGAGGACGGAGACCCAGTACTTC few TRBJ2-5 TRBV6-2/TRBV6-3 TRBD2
CASSYAPTYEQYF TGTGCCAGCAGTTACGCCCCGACCTACGAGCAGTACTTC many TRBJ2-7 TRBV6-6 .
CASSPTGSTYEQYF TGCGCCAGCAGCCCGACAGGGTCCACCTACGAGCAGTACTTC many TRBJ2-7 TRBV5-1 TRBD1
CSEETSGNNEQFF TGCAGTGAAGAGACTAGCGGTAACAATGAGCAGTTCTTC few TRBJ2-1 TRBV20-1 TRBD2
CASSYDRTYEQYF TGTGCCAGCAGCTATGACAGGACCTACGAGCAGTACTTC many TRBJ2-7 TRBV7-2 .
CASSPQGADQPQHF TGTGCCAGCAGCCCCCAGGGAGCCGATCAGCCCCAGCATTTT many TRBJ1-5 TRBV7-8 .
CASRKQGAHSPLHF TGTGCCAGCAGGAAACAGGGGGCCCATTCACCCCTCCACTTT . TRBJ1-6 TRBV12-3/TRBV12-4 TRBD1
CASRASREAFF TGTGCCAGTAGGGCCTCGAGAGAAGCTTTCTTT . TRBJ1-1 TRBV19 .
CASRSLGGGQDGYTF TGTGCCAGCAGATCCCTGGGGGGAGGGCAGGATGGCTACACCTTC many TRBJ1-2 TRBV28 .
CASSGQGTGVTEAFF TGTGCCAGCAGTGGGCAGGGGACAGGGGTTACTGAAGCTTTCTTT few TRBJ1-1 TRBV6-1 TRBD1
CASSLTSGRAFEQFF TGTGCCAGCAGCTTGACTAGCGGGAGAGCCTTTGAGCAGTTCTTC . TRBJ2-1 TRBV7-6 TRBD2
CASTQGLRGYTF TGTGCCAGTACACAGGGCTTGAGAGGCTACACCTTC few TRBJ1-2 TRBV6-2/TRBV6-3 .
CATSRVAYQETQYF TGTGCCACCAGCAGAGTGGCGTACCAAGAGACCCAGTACTTC many TRBJ2-5 TRBV15 .
CASSPDHYGYTF TGTGCCAGCAGCCCCGACCACTATGGCTACACCTTC few TRBJ1-2 TRBV7-9 .
CASSLSPSGTDTQYF TGTGCCAGCAGTTTATCCCCTAGCGGCACAGATACGCAGTATTTT few TRBJ2-3 TRBV27 .
CASSLFSGRGGTDTQYF TGTGCCAGCAGCTTGTTTAGCGGGAGGGGTGGCACAGATACGCAGTATTTT few TRBJ2-3 TRBV13 TRBD2
CASSLDLGLGRNEQYF TGTGCCAGCAGCTTAGACCTGGGATTGGGTCGGAACGAGCAGTACTTC many TRBJ2-7 TRBV7-8 .